These 4 T cell receptor beta chains came from one sample sequenced in a study of T cells in Graves' hyperthyroidism and ophthalmopathy. Regions amplified from RNA transcripts were the TCR beta CDR3 regions. HTBI primers were the set used in a first-round RT-PCR of the TCR CDR3. TCRdb re-called the multiplex PCR reads with MiXCR, one entry per CDR3 protein. This sample yields about 720,000 distinct CDR3 sequences, of which roughly a sixth are seen a single time; approximately 15% belongs to the top ten. Material: blood. The receptors shown here come from a woman aged 45-65 years with Graves' hyperthyroidism that later progressed to Graves' ophthalmopathy.

The J gene is TRBJ1-5, the V gene TRBV12-3 or TRBV12-4; 9 bases align to TRBD1. V shed 2 bases and J 4 bases; nucleotides not matched to a gene: 6. CDR3 length: 16 amino acids. The CDR3 here is CASSLRGQGLNQPQHF. In nucleotides, the CDR3 is TGTGCCAGCAGTTTAAGAGGACAGGGGTTAAATCAGCCCCAGCATTTT.

In this sample, this clonotype turned up a few times. The DNA for the CDR3 is TGCAGCGTTCGACAGGAAAACTACGAGCAGTACTTC. It specifies CSVRQENYEQYF. This sequence joins TRBV29-1 and TRBJ2-7; TRBD1 might be the D (6 bases). The CDR3 contains 12 residues. V dropped 5 bases and J dropped 3 bases, with 11 bases sitting between them. Germline V gene sequence: CDR1 SQVTM, CDR2 ANQGSEA.

The genes are TRBV5-1 and TRBJ2-2; either TRBD1 or TRBD2 may supply D (5 bases each). In germline, CDR1 is SGHRS, CDR2 YFSETQ. Trimming left V 1 base short and J 1 base short, with 11 bases between. This CDR3 spans 16 amino acids. The CDR3 bases are TGCGCCAGCAGCTTGAGGGACCCCGGGAACACCGGGGAGCTGTTTTTT. This gives the protein CASSLRDPGNTGELFF.

Concerning this clonotype itself: At one end the junction does not follow the germline gene, possibly because of a read error. This sequence joins TRBV10-3 and TRBJ1-4; 11 nucleotides match TRBD1. The germline V gene encodes CDR1 ENHRY and CDR2 SYGVKD. The CDR3 has 15 residues. Here the CDR3 DNA reads TGTGGCATCAGTGACCCGGGACAGGGGGGTGAAAAACTGTTTTTT. Residues: CGISDPGQGGEKLFF.